This passage covers 14 T cell receptor beta chains from one sample sequenced in a study of T-cell memory formation after mild COVID-19. TCRdb independently ran MiXCR on the 5' RACE reads; one entry per CDR3 protein. This sample has about 620,000 distinct CDR3 sequences; roughly 18% occur once, and the top ten carry around 12%. Sequenced: PBMCs or a T cell subset sorted from them (not recorded which). The origin of the receptors is an adult woman who had mild COVID-19 (a few samples of this study predate the infection). Cell type and time point are not known.

Notes on this clonotype: One end of the junction varies from germline; a read error may be responsible. The chain is built from TRBV4-1 and TRBJ2-5; D may correspond to TRBD1 or TRBD2 (6 bases each). Germline V gives CDR1 MGHRA, CDR2 YSYEKL. This CDR3 is built from 14 residues. The CDR3 reads CASSQDSFGGLKDF. DNA of the CDR3: TGCGCCAGCAGCCAAGACAGCTTCGGGGGCCTAAAGGACTTC.

This clonotype has more than one count but fewer than ten. V and J are TRBV23-1 and TRBJ2-7; no clear D gene. TRBV23-1 is identified as an open reading frame with a role that is uncertain. The CDR3 has 16 amino acids. Trimming took off 0 bases at V and 3 bases at J, with 15 bases between the two ends. In nucleotides, the CDR3 is TGCGCCAGCAGTCAATCTATTGGCAGGTTAAACTACGAGCAGTACTTC. It codes for CASSQSIGRLNYEQYF.

This clonotype was seen repeatedly, ten times or more. The gene calls are TRBV25-1 and TRBJ1-3, with 10 bases fitting TRBD1. The CDR3 loop spans 21 amino acids. Germline V gene sequence: CDR1 MGHDK, CDR2 SYGVNS. With 3 bases clipped from V and 0 bases from J, the junction kept 17 bases outside the gene matches. The CDR3, as DNA: TGTGCCAGCAGTGATTTAAATTATGACAGGGGGCATCGGTCCTCTGGAAACACCATATATTTT. This codes for CASSDLNYDRGHRSSGNTIYF.

The chain combines TRBV9 with TRBJ2-1, with 7 bases aligning to TRBD2. Trimming removed 4 bases from V and 7 bases from J; junction bases left unmatched: 11. This CDR3 region has 15 residues. Germline V gene lookup returns CDR1 SGDLS and CDR2 YYNGEE. The CDR3 nucleotides read TGTGCCAGCAGCCCCAGTGTGGGCGGGAGAAATGAGCAGTTCTTC. Translated: CASSPSVGGRNEQFF.

The rearrangement links TRBV10-3 to TRBJ2-1; 7 nucleotides match TRBD2. The germline gives CDR1 ENHRY, CDR2 SYGVKD. This CDR3 is 12 amino acids long. V shed 11 bases and J 4 bases; nucleotides not matched to a gene: 5. The CDR3 reads CAANGGYNEQFF. Here the CDR3 DNA reads TGTGCCGCGAACGGGGGGTACAATGAGCAGTTCTTC.

This clonotype was found a few times. The gene calls are TRBV2 and TRBJ1-1; no reliable D call. Germline V gives CDR1 SNHLY, CDR2 FYNNEI. The V end was cut by 5 bases, the J end by 5 bases, with 6 bases between. This CDR3 spans 11 amino acids. The chain's CDR3 is CASSTETEAFF. In DNA, the CDR3 is TGTGCCAGCAGTACCGAGACTGAAGCTTTCTTT.

The rearrangement uses TRBV29-1 and TRBJ1-1; no definite D call. The CDR3 spans 12 residues. Germline V gives CDR1 SQVTM, CDR2 ANQGSEA. Trimming left V 7 bases short and J 1 base short, with 10 bases between. This CDR3 is CSALQRNTEAFF. CDR3 DNA sequence: TGCAGCGCCCTTCAAAGGAACACTGAAGCTTTCTTT.

This chain links TRBV12-3 or TRBV12-4 with TRBJ2-7; 9 bases are a match to TRBD1. The trim removed 2 bases at V and 3 bases at J, leaving 5 bases unmatched. CDR3 length equals 15 residues. CDR3 in DNA: TGTGCCAGCAGTTTAAGGGGACAGGGCCTCTACGAGCAGTACTTC. Translated: CASSLRGQGLYEQYF.

This chain links TRBV7-3 with TRBJ1-1, with TRBD1 identical over 10 bases. CDR1 and CDR2 (germline): SGHTA, FQGTGA. Unmatched junction bases numbered 6, after V lost 5 bases and J lost 6 bases. The CDR3 runs to 14 residues. This CDR3 reads CASSPGTGVPEAFF. The CDR3 DNA is TGTGCCAGCAGCCCCGGGACAGGGGTTCCTGAAGCTTTCTTT.

This chain uses TRBV4-2 with TRBJ2-4; the D gene could be TRBD1 or TRBD2 (5 bases each). Germline V CDR1 and CDR2: LGHNA, YNFKEQ. V was pared by 0 bases and J by 0 bases, with 15 bases between. The CDR3 runs 18 residues. The CDR3 bases are TGTGCCAGCAGCCAAGATCCCCCCGGGGCCTTAGCCAAAAACATTCAGTACTTC. Translating it yields CASSQDPPGALAKNIQYF.

J is TRBJ1-1 and V is TRBV18, with D possibly being TRBD1 (6 bases). Germline V gives CDR1 KGHSH, CDR2 LQKENI. V lost 2 bases to trimming and J lost 11 bases, with 15 bases between them. The CDR3 is made up of 13 amino acids. This chain's CDR3 is CASSPVEQGRAFF. The CDR3 DNA reads TGTGCCAGCTCACCAGTCGAACAGGGCCGCGCTTTCTTT.

V usage is TRBV12-3 or TRBV12-4 and J usage is TRBJ2-1, with 7 bases aligning to TRBD2. This CDR3 is 15 amino acids long. The ends lost 5 bases at V and 6 bases at J; junction bases unmatched: 10. In DNA form, the CDR3 reads TGTGCCAGCAGTATAAGCGGGAACCACGTCAATGAGCAGTTCTTC. Translation: CASSISGNHVNEQFF.

This clonotype was seen a handful of times. This chain uses TRBV25-1 with TRBJ2-7, with 12 bases identical to TRBD1. Trimming cost V 3 bases and J 7 bases; bases outside gene matches: 7. The length of the CDR3 is 15 residues. Per germline, CDR1 MGHDK and CDR2 SYGVNS. The CDR3 DNA is TGTGCCAGCAGTGATTGGGACAGGGGGCGTGGGGAGCAGTACTTC. It is translated as CASSDWDRGRGEQYF.

This clonotype has a handful of counts. This chain uses TRBV12-3 or TRBV12-4 with TRBJ2-1; TRBD2 matches at 12 bases. This CDR3 has 16 amino acids. V gave up 2 bases and J gave up 8 bases; unmatched junction bases: 7. As DNA, the CDR3 is TGTGCCAGCAGTTTACTAGCGGGAGGGTTCGGAGATGAGCAGTTCTTC. It specifies CASSLLAGGFGDEQFF.